This is a list of T cell receptor beta chains from one sample in a study of blood T cell repertoires in COVID-19. This table comes from immunoSEQ multiplex PCR, and its TCRdb copy is limited to in-frame clones, with some not included. The repertoire has about 29,000 clones, 80% to 90% of them found once; the top ten carry around 9.9%. The sequenced material came from peripheral blood. Source of these receptors: a human donor in a cohort sampled during active COVID-19. The CDR3 runs from the conserved cysteine through the conserved F or W. A D gene is named only where the DNA matches it firmly. The size entry is marked missing in some rows and otherwise reads once, few, many or a size class.

CDR3aa: CASSQDSREALAKNIQYF; CDR3nt: TGCGCCAGCAGCCAAGATTCACGCGAGGCCCTAGCCAAAAACATTCAGTACTTC; j_gene: TRBJ2-4; v_gene: TRBV4-1; abundance: -; d_gene: -; len: 18
CDR3aa: CASSPGGGSYYGYTF; CDR3nt: TGTGCCAGCAGTCCCGGGGGGGGATCTTACTATGGCTACACCTTC; j_gene: TRBJ1-2; v_gene: TRBV28; abundance: -; d_gene: -; len: 15
CDR3aa: CASSLGTELFEKLFF; CDR3nt: TGTGCCAGCAGCCTCGGGACAGAGCTGTTCGAAAAACTGTTTTTT; j_gene: TRBJ1-4; v_gene: TRBV9; abundance: once; d_gene: TRBD1; len: 15
CDR3aa: CASSASYRSSGNTIYF; CDR3nt: TGTGCCAGCAGCGCCTCATACAGGTCTTCTGGAAACACCATATATTTT; j_gene: TRBJ1-3; v_gene: TRBV9; abundance: few; d_gene: -; len: 16
CDR3aa: CASSETRGGNTIYF; CDR3nt: TGTGCCAGCAGTGAAACCCGCGGGGGAAACACCATATATTTT; j_gene: TRBJ1-3; v_gene: TRBV6-1; abundance: -; d_gene: -; len: 14
CDR3aa: CASSSDRGRMGGYEQYF; CDR3nt: TGTGCCAGCAGTTCGGACAGGGGTAGGATGGGGGGTTACGAGCAGTACTTC; j_gene: TRBJ2-7; v_gene: TRBV28; abundance: -; d_gene: TRBD1; len: 17
CDR3aa: CASTRGYEQYF; CDR3nt: TGTGCCAGCACCCGCGGGTACGAGCAGTACTTC; j_gene: TRBJ2-7; v_gene: TRBV2; abundance: -; d_gene: -; len: 11
CDR3aa: CASSWTASSYNEQFF; CDR3nt: TGTGCCAGCAGCTGGACTGCAAGCTCCTACAATGAGCAGTTCTTC; j_gene: TRBJ2-1; v_gene: TRBV6-2/TRBV6-3; abundance: -; d_gene: -; len: 15
CDR3aa: CASKGEEQYF; CDR3nt: TGTGCCAGCAAGGGGGAAGAGCAGTACTTC; j_gene: TRBJ2-7; v_gene: TRBV12-3/TRBV12-4; abundance: -; d_gene: -; len: 10
CDR3aa: CASSFKSSGGLVGELFF; CDR3nt: TGTGCCAGCAGCTTCAAGTCTAGCGGGGGGTTGGTCGGGGAGCTGTTTTTT; j_gene: TRBJ2-2; v_gene: TRBV7-8; abundance: -; d_gene: TRBD2; len: 17
CDR3aa: CASSYDRSGDYGYTF; CDR3nt: TGTGCCAGCAGTTACGATCGGTCCGGGGACTATGGCTACACCTTC; j_gene: TRBJ1-2; v_gene: TRBV6-5; abundance: -; d_gene: -; len: 15
CDR3aa: CASSQRGTVSYEQYF; CDR3nt: TGCGCCAGCAGTCAAAGGGGGACAGTTTCCTACGAGCAGTACTTC; j_gene: TRBJ2-7; v_gene: TRBV23-1; abundance: -; d_gene: TRBD1; len: 15
CDR3aa: CASSPTPGQQNQPQHF; CDR3nt: TGTGCCAGCAGCCCTACACCGGGACAGCAGAATCAGCCCCAGCATTTT; j_gene: TRBJ1-5; v_gene: TRBV5-4; abundance: -; d_gene: TRBD1; len: 16
CDR3aa: CASSLTRTGALTNEKLFF; CDR3nt: TGTGCCAGCAGCTTAACCCGGACAGGGGCCCTAACTAATGAAAAACTGTTTTTT; j_gene: TRBJ1-4; v_gene: TRBV7-9; abundance: -; d_gene: TRBD1; len: 18
CDR3aa: CASSKLAGGPTTQYF; CDR3nt: TGTGCCAGCAGCAAACTAGCGGGGGGGCCTACTACGCAGTATTTT; j_gene: TRBJ2-3; v_gene: TRBV7-3; abundance: -; d_gene: TRBD2; len: 15
CDR3aa: CASSVNYEQFF; CDR3nt: TGTGCCAGCAGCGTAAACTATGAGCAGTTCTTC; j_gene: TRBJ2-1; v_gene: TRBV9; abundance: -; d_gene: -; len: 11
CDR3aa: CASSRDRGGLSETQYF; CDR3nt: TGTGCCAGCAGTCGTGATCGGGGGGGTCTATCGGAGACCCAGTACTTC; j_gene: TRBJ2-5; v_gene: TRBV2; abundance: -; d_gene: TRBD2; len: 16
CDR3aa: CASSLQGAGEQYF; CDR3nt: TGTGCCAGCAGCCTACAGGGCGCTGGGGAGCAGTACTTC; j_gene: TRBJ2-7; v_gene: TRBV6-5; abundance: -; d_gene: -; len: 13
CDR3aa: CAWGGSQETQYF; CDR3nt: TGTGCCTGGGGGGGCAGCCAAGAGACCCAGTACTTC; j_gene: TRBJ2-5; v_gene: TRBV30; abundance: -; d_gene: -; len: 12
CDR3aa: CASSEGGASAGTQYF; CDR3nt: TGTGCCAGCAGCGAGGGAGGGGCCTCGGCCGGGACCCAGTACTTC; j_gene: TRBJ2-5; v_gene: TRBV9; abundance: -; d_gene: TRBD2; len: 15
CDR3aa: CASSSQGEGEQYF; CDR3nt: TGTGCCAGCAGTTCACAGGGGGAGGGCGAGCAGTACTTC; j_gene: TRBJ2-7; v_gene: TRBV6-6; abundance: -; d_gene: -; len: 13
CDR3aa: CASSPKGVAGQGDNEQFF; CDR3nt: TGTGCCAGCAGCCCAAAGGGGGTGGCGGGACAGGGGGACAATGAGCAGTTCTTC; j_gene: TRBJ2-1; v_gene: TRBV9; abundance: -; d_gene: TRBD1; len: 18
CDR3aa: CASSVATGPPDGLAGAIGELFF; CDR3nt: TGTGCCAGCAGCGTAGCAACAGGGCCCCCCGACGGGCTAGCGGGGGCAATCGGGGAGCTGTTTTTT; j_gene: TRBJ2-2; v_gene: TRBV9; abundance: -; d_gene: TRBD2; len: 22
CDR3aa: CASSLGSTGDTQYF; CDR3nt: TGCGCCAGCAGCTTGGGGAGTACCGGAGATACGCAGTATTTT; j_gene: TRBJ2-3; v_gene: TRBV5-1; abundance: -; d_gene: -; len: 14
CDR3aa: CASRLDRGYSNQPQHF; CDR3nt: TGTGCCAGTAGGTTGGACAGGGGCTATAGCAATCAGCCCCAGCATTTT; j_gene: TRBJ1-5; v_gene: TRBV19; abundance: few; d_gene: TRBD1; len: 16
CDR3aa: CASSTGTSPYEQYF; CDR3nt: TGTGCCAGCAGTACCGGGACAAGCCCCTACGAGCAGTACTTC; j_gene: TRBJ2-7; v_gene: TRBV28; abundance: once; d_gene: -; len: 14
CDR3aa: CASSLEVATNEKLFF; CDR3nt: TGTGCCAGCAGTTTGGAGGTTGCAACTAATGAAAAACTGTTTTTT; j_gene: TRBJ1-4; v_gene: TRBV28; abundance: -; d_gene: -; len: 15
CDR3aa: CASSPRLAGRSYNEQFF; CDR3nt: TGTGCCAGCAGCCCTAGACTAGCGGGGCGTTCTTACAATGAGCAGTTCTTC; j_gene: TRBJ2-1; v_gene: TRBV7-2; abundance: -; d_gene: TRBD2; len: 17